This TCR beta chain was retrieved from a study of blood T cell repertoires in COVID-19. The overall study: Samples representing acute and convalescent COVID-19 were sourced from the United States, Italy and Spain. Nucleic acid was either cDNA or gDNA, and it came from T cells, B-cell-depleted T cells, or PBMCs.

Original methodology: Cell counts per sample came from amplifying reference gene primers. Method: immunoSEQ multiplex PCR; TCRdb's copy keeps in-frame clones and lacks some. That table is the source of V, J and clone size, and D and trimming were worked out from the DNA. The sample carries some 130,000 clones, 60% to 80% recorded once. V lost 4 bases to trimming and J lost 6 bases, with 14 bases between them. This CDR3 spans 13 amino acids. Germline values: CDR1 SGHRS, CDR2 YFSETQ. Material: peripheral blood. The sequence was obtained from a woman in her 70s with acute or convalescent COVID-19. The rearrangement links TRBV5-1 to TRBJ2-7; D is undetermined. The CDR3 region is CASSENEYTEQYF. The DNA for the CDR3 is TGCGCCAGCAGCGAAAACGAATACACCGAGCAGTACTTC.